A selection of T cell receptor beta chains follows, all from one sample in a study of CD8 T cells in Susac syndrome. TCRdb re-derived calls from the immunoSEQ multiplex PCR reads in MiXCR, one entry per CDR3 protein. Among 250,000 to 300,000 distinct CDR3 sequences listed, 85% were seen once. Specimen: CD8+ T cells from PBMCs. The receptors derive from a human donor with multiple sclerosis. CDR3s leave out the opening cysteine and the closing phenylalanine or tryptophan. A D gene is named only where the DNA matches it firmly.

d_gene	j_gene	v_gene	CDR3aa
.	TRBJ2-3	TRBV7-9	ASSLISAGAFTDTQY
.	TRBJ1-1	TRBV4-1	ASSQEKNTEAF
.	TRBJ2-7	TRBV7-9	ASSLSVEEQY
TRBD1	TRBJ2-2	TRBV2	ASDRALGTGELF
TRBD2	TRBJ2-7	TRBV28	ASSPRLAGPYEQY
TRBD1	TRBJ2-5	TRBV27	ASSTNDRVQETQY
TRBD2	TRBJ2-2	TRBV27	ASSLWGRGGKGTGELF
.	TRBJ2-7	TRBV24-1	ATSAGGSYEQY
TRBD1	TRBJ1-1	TRBV19	ASRLVGQGANTEAF
.	TRBJ2-2	TRBV5-4	ASSVAPAGELF
.	TRBJ2-7	TRBV5-4	ASSLVTKEQY
.	TRBJ2-1	TRBV5-6	ASSLVSASGYNEQF
TRBD1	TRBJ2-3	TRBV29-1	SVAFPGQVYFSTDTQY
TRBD2	TRBJ2-3	TRBV6-5	ASSYSLAGETNTDTQY
.	TRBJ1-2	TRBV27	ASSLMVGAYGYT
.	TRBJ2-1	TRBV14	ASSQGTPASYEQF
.	TRBJ2-1	TRBV7-2	ASSLVPGYYNEQF
TRBD2	TRBJ2-1	TRBV6-5	ASSYSTLADEQF
TRBD2	TRBJ2-6	TRBV28	ASSHGGSYPPGANVLT
.	TRBJ2-3	TRBV12-3/TRBV12-4	ASSLAVTDTQY
TRBD1	TRBJ2-2	TRBV12-3/TRBV12-4	ASRGTGNPQLNTGELF
.	TRBJ2-1	TRBV7-9	ASSRREGRGTYNEQF